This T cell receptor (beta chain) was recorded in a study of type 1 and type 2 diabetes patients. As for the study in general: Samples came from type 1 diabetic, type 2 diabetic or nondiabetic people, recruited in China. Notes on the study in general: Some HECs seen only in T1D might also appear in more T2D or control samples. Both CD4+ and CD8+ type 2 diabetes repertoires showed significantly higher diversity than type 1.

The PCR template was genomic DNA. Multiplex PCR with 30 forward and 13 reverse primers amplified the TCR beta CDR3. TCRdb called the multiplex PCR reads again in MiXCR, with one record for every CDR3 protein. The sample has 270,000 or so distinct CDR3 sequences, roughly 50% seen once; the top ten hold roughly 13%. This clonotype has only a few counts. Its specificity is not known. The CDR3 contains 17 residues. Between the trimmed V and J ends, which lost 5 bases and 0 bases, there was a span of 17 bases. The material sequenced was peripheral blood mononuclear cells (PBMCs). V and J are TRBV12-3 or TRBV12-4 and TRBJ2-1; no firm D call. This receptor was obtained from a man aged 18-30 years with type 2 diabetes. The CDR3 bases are TGTGCCAGCAGTCCAAATACTCCGCCGAGCTCCTACAATGAGCAGTTCTTC. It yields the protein CASSPNTPPSSYNEQFF.